One and the same sample provided the 29 T cell receptor beta chains below, sequenced in a study of early T cells in non-severe SARS-CoV-2 infection. In TCRdb, the 5' RACE reads were re-called with MiXCR into one record per CDR3 protein. Of about 80,000 distinct CDR3 sequences listed, more than 10% were seen once; the top ten hold about 3.5%. The sample comprised whole blood. The receptors were gathered from an adult who was a healthcare worker with PCR-confirmed SARS-CoV-2 infection or an uninfected control (not recorded which).

This clonotype was seen a few times. J is TRBJ1-2 and V is TRBV4-1, with 10 positions matching TRBD1. The CDR3 spans 14 residues. From germline, CDR1 is MGHRA and CDR2 YSYEKL. V trimming: 4 bases; J trimming: 8 bases; junction bases outside the gene matches: 7. The CDR3 DNA reads as TGCGCCAGCAGCCTTTCGACAGGGGGCGTGGGCTACACCTTC. Translation gives CASSLSTGGVGYTF.

This clonotype came up a few times. V is TRBV19 and J is TRBJ2-2, with TRBD1 identical over 8 bases. Per the germline V gene, CDR1 is LNHDA and CDR2 is SQIVND (reference sequence). The CDR3 is 17 amino acids. V trimming: 1 base; J trimming: 1 base; junction bases outside the gene matches: 5. Here the CDR3 reads CASSIGPGTGNTGELFF. The CDR3 DNA reads TGTGCCAGTAGTATAGGCCCCGGGACAGGGAACACCGGGGAGCTGTTTTTT.

J is TRBJ2-7 and V is TRBV20-1, with 10 positions matching TRBD2. CDR1 and CDR2 from the germline V gene are DFQATT and SNEGSKA (reference sequence). The J segment lost 6 bases and the V segment lost 0 bases, leaving 8 bases of the junction unmatched. CDR3 size: 15 residues. The CDR3 region has the DNA TGCAGTGCTAGAGACCCTACTAGCGGGACCAGCGAGCAGTACTTC. Translating gives CSARDPTSGTSEQYF.

V usage is TRBV9 and J usage is TRBJ2-3, with 11 positions matching TRBD2. Germline V gene data show CDR1 as SGDLS and CDR2 as YYNGEE. J gave up 4 bases and V 3 bases, and 13 bases lay outside the gene matches. The CDR3 has 18 amino acids. Written as DNA, the CDR3 is TGTGCCAGCAGCGAGAGCGGGACTAGCGGCCTACCCCCAGATACGCAGTATTTT. Residues: CASSESGTSGLPPDTQYF.

This clonotype was seen a handful of times. This chain uses TRBV27 with TRBJ2-7, with TRBD2 matching 13 bases. The germline V gene has CDR1 MNHEY and CDR2 SMNVEV (reference sequence). This CDR3 spans 15 amino acids. V was pared by 4 bases and J by 5 bases, with 5 bases of the junction left unmatched. CDR3 sequence: CASSWTSGSTHEQYF. The CDR3 DNA reads as TGTGCCAGCAGTTGGACTAGCGGGAGCACCCACGAGCAGTACTTC.

This clonotype has a count of ten or more. The chain couples TRBV20-1 to TRBJ2-1, with 7 bases identical to TRBD1. CDR1 and CDR2 from the germline V gene are DFQATT and SNEGSKA (reference sequence). The length of the CDR3 is 11 residues. The CDR3 DNA follows: TGCAGCGGACAGGCCTACAATGAGCAGTTCTTC. Translation: CSGQAYNEQFF.

Ten or more counts support this clonotype. The V call is TRBV30, the J call TRBJ2-1; D perhaps matches TRBD2 (5 bases). The V and J ends lost 0 bases and 15 bases respectively, with 18 bases between them. CDR1 and CDR2 (germline): GTSNPN, SVGIG (reference sequence). The CDR3 contains 13 residues. The chain's CDR3 is CAWSVLHTQEGFF. The CDR3, as DNA: TGTGCCTGGAGTGTACTTCACACACAAGAGGGGTTCTTC. The full variable domain, completed using reference TRBV30 and TRBJ2-1, is SQTIHQWPATLVQPVGSPLSLECTVEGTSNPNLYWYRQAAGRGLQLLFYSVGIGQISSEVPQNLSASRPQDRQFILSSKKLLLSDSGFYLCAWSVLHTQEGFFGPGTRLTVL.

The chain joins TRBV7-9 to TRBJ2-3, with D unclear. Germline-derived CDR1 and CDR2 are SEHNR and FQNEAQ (reference sequence). The CDR3 extends over 13 amino acids. V lost 4 bases and J 7 bases, leaving 12 bases between the germline ends. The CDR3 here is CASSSGYSHTQYF. The CDR3 DNA sequence: TGTGCCAGCAGCTCCGGCTACTCCCATACGCAGTATTTT.

This clonotype was picked up a small number of times. V and J are TRBV20-1 and TRBJ1-1, with 7 bases lining up with TRBD1. The CDR3 runs to 13 residues. Trimming cost V 5 bases and J 1 base; bases outside gene matches: 4. From germline, CDR1 is DFQATT and CDR2 SNEGSKA (reference sequence). The DNA of the CDR3 is TGCAGTGCTCTCCGGGACAGGAACACTGAAGCTTTCTTT. Translated: CSALRDRNTEAFF.

This clonotype was seen ten or more times. The rearrangement links TRBV19 to TRBJ2-3, with unresolved D. Germline V gene lookup returns CDR1 LNHDA and CDR2 SQIVND (reference sequence). V lost 1 base and J 6 bases, leaving 8 bases between the germline ends. This CDR3 comprises 13 residues. CDR3 nucleotide sequence: TGTGCCAGTAGTATAGGGGGTTTGGATACGCAGTATTTT. Its translation: CASSIGGLDTQYF.

This clonotype was detected only a few times. This rearrangement joins TRBV24-1 to TRBJ2-1; the D is unclear. Trimming shortened V by 4 bases and J by 0 bases, and 12 bases separated the two germline ends. Germline V gene data show CDR1 as KGHDR and CDR2 as SFDVKD. This CDR3 comprises 16 residues. The CDR3 DNA reads TGTGCCACCAGTGACTACCGACGGAGCTCCTACAATGAGCAGTTCTTC. It translates to CATSDYRRSSYNEQFF.

This clonotype was recorded many times. The rearrangement uses TRBV5-1 and TRBJ2-5; D may be TRBD2 (5 bases). Germline V CDR1 and CDR2: SGHRS, YFSETQ. V was cut by 5 bases and J by 2 bases, with 16 bases left in between. The CDR3 covers 15 residues. The CDR3 DNA reads TGCGCCAGCAGTGAACGGGAAGACCCTCAAGAGACCCAGTACTTC. Protein: CASSEREDPQETQYF.

This clonotype was observed a few times. The V call is TRBV5-1, the J call TRBJ2-5; no clear D gene. Trimming left V 3 bases short and J 5 bases short, with 5 bases between. This CDR3 is built from 11 residues. Per germline, CDR1 SGHRS and CDR2 YFSETQ. CDR3 coding DNA: TGCGCCAGCAGCTGGGCGGAGACCCAGTACTTC. Translating it yields CASSWAETQYF.

In this sample, this clonotype turned up many times. The V call is TRBV27, the J call TRBJ2-7; possibly TRBD1 for D (7 bases). Trimming stripped 2 bases from V and 0 bases from J, with 20 bases between. This CDR3 region has 18 residues. Germline CDR1 reads MNHEY; CDR2 reads SMNVEV (reference sequence). The CDR3 DNA reads TGTGCCAGCAGTTTAGCGGCAGGGGGGCGCCCAAGCTCCTACGAGCAGTACTTC. Translated, it gives CASSLAAGGRPSSYEQYF.

The table lists this clonotype with many counts. V is TRBV29-1 and J is TRBJ1-1, with a weak D call TRBD1 (6 bases). The V and J ends lost 8 bases and 0 bases respectively, with 16 bases between them. Germline V lookup: CDR1 SQVTM, CDR2 ANQGSEA. CDR3 size: 14 residues. CDR3 in amino acids: CSFVGASMNTEAFF. In nucleotides, the CDR3 is TGCAGCTTCGTGGGGGCGTCAATGAACACTGAAGCTTTCTTT.

The chain recombines TRBV13 with TRBJ2-5, with D maybe TRBD1 (5 bases). CDR1 PRHDT and CDR2 FYEKMQ come from the germline V gene (reference sequence). The CDR3 is 15 amino acids. Trimming stripped 5 bases from V and 5 bases from J, with 18 bases between. The CDR3 DNA sequence: TGTGCCAGCAGCCCCCAGGGCGCAGGCGAGGAGACCCAGTACTTC. Translating gives CASSPQGAGEETQYF.

There are a few counts of this clonotype. The chain recombines TRBV7-2 with TRBJ2-2; tentative D call: TRBD1 (7 bases). V was shortened by 6 bases and J by 7 bases, with 12 bases between the two germline ends. The CDR3 spans 13 residues. The germline gives CDR1 SGHTA, CDR2 FQGNSA. DNA of the CDR3: TGTGCCAGCAGGTCCAGGGGGGACGGGGAGCTGTTTTTT. Its protein product is CASRSRGDGELFF.

The genes are TRBV7-6 and TRBJ2-6; TRBD1 agrees at 7 bases. The V and J ends lost 5 bases and 0 bases, in that order; junction bases with no gene match: 4. Germline V CDR1 and CDR2: SGHVS, FNYEAQ. This CDR3 has 16 residues. In nucleotides, the CDR3 is TGTGCCAGCAGCCTGACAGGGCGCTCTGGGGCCAACGTCCTGACTTTC. It yields the protein CASSLTGRSGANVLTF.

V and J are TRBV2 and TRBJ2-1; D remains ambiguous. V was shortened by 2 bases and J by 15 bases, with 11 bases between the two germline ends. Germline CDR1 and CDR2: SNHLY and FYNNEI. The CDR3 contains 11 residues. DNA of the CDR3: TGTGCCAGCAGTGAAAGTAGCCCCCTGTTCTTC. Translated, it gives CASSESSPLFF.

The chain employs TRBV28 and TRBJ2-7; D call uncertain. Germline CDR1 reads MDHEN; CDR2 reads SYDVKM. V lost 6 bases and J lost 3, with 9 bases in between. The CDR3 is 12 residues long. As DNA, the CDR3 is TGTGCCAGCAGCCTCCGAGGCTACGAGCAGTACTTC. This codes for CASSLRGYEQYF.

This chain connects TRBV18 to TRBJ1-1, with TRBD1 matching over 8 bases. In germline, CDR1 is KGHSH, CDR2 LQKENI. The V segment lost 3 bases and the J segment 5 bases; nucleotides outside the gene matches: 5. CDR3 length: 14 residues. This chain's CDR3 is CASSPGQGGTEAFF. CDR3 in DNA: TGTGCCAGCTCACCTGGACAGGGAGGGACTGAAGCTTTCTTT. The full variable domain, rest sourced from reference TRBV18 and TRBJ1-1, is NAGVMQNPRHLVRRRGQEARLRCSPMKGHSHVYWYRQLPEEGLKFMVYLQKENIIDESGMPKERFSAEFPKEGPSILRIQQVVRGDSAAYFCASSPGQGGTEAFFGQGTRLTVV.

This clonotype was picked up a small number of times. This sequence joins TRBV11-3 and TRBJ1-1; possible D gene TRBD1, 5 bases. This CDR3 region has 13 residues. Trimming stripped 5 bases from V and 2 bases from J, with 9 bases between. Germline V gene lookup returns CDR1 SGHNT and CDR2 YENEEA. The CDR3 region is CASSPTVNTEAFF. The DNA of the CDR3 is TGTGCCAGCAGCCCGACAGTCAACACTGAAGCTTTCTTT.

This clonotype was observed at least ten times. The chain combines TRBV20-1 with TRBJ1-5; a possible D gene is TRBD1 (5 bases). V was cut by 8 bases and J by 5 bases, with 16 bases left in between. This CDR3 comprises 13 residues. The germline CDR1 and CDR2 sequences are DFQATT and SNEGSKA (reference sequence). The DNA of the CDR3 is TGCAGTACAACAGGAAAAGCCGATCAGCCCCAGCATTTT. Amino acid sequence: CSTTGKADQPQHF.

Comment on this clonotype: At one end the junction does not follow the germline gene, possibly because of a read error. The rearrangement uses TRBV2 and TRBJ1-5; D is perhaps TRBD1 (5 bases). This CDR3 spans 14 amino acids. Germline CDR1 reads SNHLY; CDR2 reads FYNNEI. The CDR3 is CASSRTGSNRPQHF. The CDR3, as DNA: TGTGCCAGCAGCCGAACAGGCAGCAATCGGCCCCAGCATTTT.

This clonotype was detected ten times or more. A junction boundary mismatches the germline segment, possibly from a read error. This chain connects TRBV5-1 to TRBJ2-1, with TRBD2 matching 7 bases. The germline gives CDR1 SGHRS, CDR2 YFSETQ. The CDR3 runs 16 residues. CDR3 in amino acids: CASSLGGGSSYNEQFF. In DNA form, the CDR3 reads TGTGCCAGCAGCTTAGGCGGCGGGAGCTCCTACAATGAGCAGTTCTTC.

The chain employs TRBV4-1 and TRBJ2-7, with 8 positions matching TRBD2. The V gene end was trimmed by 1 base and the J gene end by 3 bases; junction bases not matched to a gene: 2. The germline V gene encodes CDR1 MGHRA and CDR2 YSYEKL. The CDR3 extends over 14 amino acids. CDR3 nucleotides: TGCGCCAGCAGCCAAGGACTAGCGAACTACGAGCAGTACTTC. It encodes CASSQGLANYEQYF.

This clonotype turned up a few times. The chain has TRBV5-1 and TRBJ1-1; the D gene is possibly TRBD1 (5 bases). The germline CDR1 and CDR2 sequences are SGHRS and YFSETQ. The V end lost 7 bases, the J end lost 6 bases, and 19 bases lay between the germline ends. The CDR3 contains 14 residues. The CDR3 is CASHRGGEGAEAFF. The CDR3 DNA sequence: TGCGCCAGCCACCGGGGGGGAGAGGGCGCTGAAGCTTTCTTT. The full variable domain, rest sourced from reference TRBV5-1 and TRBJ1-1, is KAGVTQTPRYLIKTRGQQVTLSCSPISGHRSVSWYQQTPGQGLQFLFEYFSETQRNKGNFPGRFSGRQFSNSRSEMNVSTLELGDSALYLCASHRGGEGAEAFFGQGTRLTVV.

The sample holds many counts of this clonotype. The J gene is TRBJ2-2, the V gene TRBV6-5, with D perhaps TRBD2 (6 bases). Germline lookup yields CDR1 MNHEY and CDR2 SVGAGI. This CDR3 has 16 residues. Deletions cut 1 base from V and 0 bases from J, with 9 bases between. The CDR3 loop is CASSYFGSTNTGELFF. In DNA form, the CDR3 reads TGTGCCAGCAGTTACTTCGGGAGTACGAACACCGGGGAGCTGTTTTTT.

This clonotype was observed a few times. The chain has TRBV20-1 and TRBJ2-2, with 9 bases matching TRBD1. With 4 bases clipped from V and 1 base from J, the junction kept 1 base outside the gene matches. This CDR3 is built from 14 residues. The germline gives CDR1 DFQATT, CDR2 SNEGSKA (reference sequence). The CDR3 DNA is TGCAGTGCTAAGACAGGGGGGAACACCGGGGAGCTGTTTTTT. Translation gives CSAKTGGNTGELFF.